The clone carrying this T cell receptor beta chain has a count of ten or more. Antigen unknown. Genomic DNA, serving as template, underwent TCR beta VDJ and CDR3 profiling. TCRdb re-called the reads through MiXCR, storing one row per CDR3 protein. The profile shows about 170,000 distinct CDR3 sequences, 50% to 75% of them singletons. This record comes from a study of CD8+CD57+ T cells in acquired aplastic anemia. Study-level results: With respect to CD8+ Simpson's diversity, patients and controls did not differ significantly.

The V gene's germline CDR1 is SEHNR and CDR2 FQNEAQ (reference sequence). The CDR3 consists of 11 residues. The V and J ends lost 8 bases and 2 bases respectively, with 6 bases between them. The chain uses TRBV7-9 and TRBJ1-1; the D gene is possibly TRBD1 (5 bases). This sequence originates from a human donor in good health. The material sequenced was sorted CD4+, CD8+, or CD8+CD57+ T cells (not recorded which) from PBMCs. CDR3 DNA: TGTGCCAGCGGGGGAAACACTGAAGCTTTCTTT. Encoded protein: CASGGNTEAFF.